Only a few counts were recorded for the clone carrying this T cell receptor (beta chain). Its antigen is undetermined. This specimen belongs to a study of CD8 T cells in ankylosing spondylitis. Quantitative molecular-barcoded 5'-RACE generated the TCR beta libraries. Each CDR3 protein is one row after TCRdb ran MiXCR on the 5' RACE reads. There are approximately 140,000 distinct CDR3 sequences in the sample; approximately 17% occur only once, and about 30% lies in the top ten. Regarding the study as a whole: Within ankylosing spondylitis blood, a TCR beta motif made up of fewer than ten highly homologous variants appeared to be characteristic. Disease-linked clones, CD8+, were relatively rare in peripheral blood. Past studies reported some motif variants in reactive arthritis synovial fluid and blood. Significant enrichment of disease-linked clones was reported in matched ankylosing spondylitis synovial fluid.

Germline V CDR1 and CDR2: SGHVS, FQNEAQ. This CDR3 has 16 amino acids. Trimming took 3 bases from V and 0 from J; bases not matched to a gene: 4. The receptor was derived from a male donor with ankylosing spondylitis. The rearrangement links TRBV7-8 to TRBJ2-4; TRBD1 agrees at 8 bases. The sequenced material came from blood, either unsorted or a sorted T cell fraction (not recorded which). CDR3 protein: CASSFGTGLAKNIQYF. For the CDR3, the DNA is TGTGCCAGCAGCTTTGGGACAGGCCTAGCCAAAAACATTCAGTACTTC.